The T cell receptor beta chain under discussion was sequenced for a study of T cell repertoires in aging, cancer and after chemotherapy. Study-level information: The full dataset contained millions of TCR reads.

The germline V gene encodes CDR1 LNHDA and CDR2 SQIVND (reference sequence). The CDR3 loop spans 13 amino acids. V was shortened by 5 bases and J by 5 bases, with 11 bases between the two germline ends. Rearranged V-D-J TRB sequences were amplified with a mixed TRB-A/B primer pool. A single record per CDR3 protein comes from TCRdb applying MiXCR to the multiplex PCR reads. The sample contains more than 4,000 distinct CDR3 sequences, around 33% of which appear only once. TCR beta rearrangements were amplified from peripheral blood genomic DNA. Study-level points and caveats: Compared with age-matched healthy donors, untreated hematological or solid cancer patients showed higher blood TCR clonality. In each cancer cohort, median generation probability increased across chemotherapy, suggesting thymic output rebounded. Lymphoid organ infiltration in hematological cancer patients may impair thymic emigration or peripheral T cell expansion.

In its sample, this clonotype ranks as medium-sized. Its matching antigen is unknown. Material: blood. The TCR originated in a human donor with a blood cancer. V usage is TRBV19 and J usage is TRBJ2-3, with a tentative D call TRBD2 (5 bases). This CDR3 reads CASSSWSGDTQYF. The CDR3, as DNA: TGTGCCAGTAGTTCCTGGAGCGGAGATACGCAGTATTTT.